This T cell receptor beta chain was documented in a study of blood T cell repertoires in COVID-19. Whole-study context: The samples span acute and convalescent COVID-19 from the United States, Italy and Spain. PBMCs, B-cell-depleted T cells, or T cells provided the cDNA or gDNA that made up the material.

As processed by the authors: Amplification with reference gene primers provided the estimates of nucleated cell counts. Produced via immunoSEQ multiplex PCR; TCRdb's table is partial and in-frame only. The V and J calls and clone size come from that table; D and trimming were worked out from the DNA. The repertoire has under 300,000 clones, roughly 85% of them found once; the top ten carry around 3%. The CDR3 has 13 amino acids. The germline V gene has CDR1 MNHEY and CDR2 SVGAGI. Trimming stripped 5 bases from V and 4 bases from J, with 11 bases between. Sequencing was done on a sample of peripheral blood. This rearrangement joins TRBV6-5 to TRBJ1-2; maybe TRBD1 (6 bases). The TCR sequence derives from a woman aged 25-40 years with active or convalescent COVID-19. This chain's CDR3 is CASSLGQSYGYTF. CDR3 nucleotides: TGTGCCAGCAGTCTAGGACAGAGCTATGGCTACACCTTC.